The 21 T cell receptor beta chains below all came from one sample that was sequenced in a study of tumor-infiltrating lymphocytes in primary liver carcinoma (TCRdb year 2017). Blood RNA was extracted from unsorted whole blood using TRIzol reagent, and germline DNA was obtained with the DNeasy Blood & Tissue kit. This sample was sequenced with an Illumina HiSeq 2500. TCRbeta-specific cDNA was reverse-transcribed from approximately 500 ng total RNA using a constant-region primer and ProtoScript II reverse transcriptase. TCRbeta libraries were built with three nested multiplex PCR rounds, a slightly modified ARM-PCR procedure. Each of the first two PCR rounds ran for approximately 10 cycles using multiplex TRBV1-TRBV30 forward primers together with a Cbeta reverse primer. TCRdb cleaned the public reads at Q25 with fastp, built clones with MiXCR and kept in-frame beta chains. Records with the same CDR3 protein are collapsed into one entry carrying the most frequent genes and DNA. Counted in this sample were 300,000 to 400,000 distinct CDR3 sequences; 65% of them appeared once. Together, the top ten hold about 8.4% of the sample.

Specimen: peripheral blood. All receptors come from a man in his forties or fifties with primary liver carcinoma and hepatitis B virus infection.

The chain links TRBV28 to TRBJ1-5; unclear D gene. Trimming cost V 4 bases and J 2 bases, with 18 bases left between them. The CDR3 is made up of 17 amino acids. Germline V gene sequence: CDR1 MDHEN, CDR2 SYDVKM. For the CDR3, the DNA is TGTGCCAGCAGTTCAAACCGCCGTTTGGTTGGCAATCAGCCCCAGCATTTT. Translating gives CASSSNRRLVGNQPQHF.

This chain links TRBV5-8 with TRBJ2-2; TRBD2 is a possible D gene (5 bases). The CDR3 is 14 residues long. The germline V gene has CDR1 SGHTS and CDR2 YDEGEE. The V end was cut by 3 bases, the J end by 12 bases, with 18 bases between. In DNA, the CDR3 is TGTGCCAGCAGCTCAGCCCATAACACGGGGAAGCTGTTTTTT. This codes for CASSSAHNTGKLFF.

As concerns this clonotype: This clone may be a read error of a much larger clone one base away. The genes are TRBV12-3 or TRBV12-4 and TRBJ2-7, with no clear D. This CDR3 region has 14 residues. CDR3 DNA: TGTGCCAGCAGTTTTGGCCGACACATCTACGAGCAGTGCTTC. Residues: CASSFGRHIYEQCF.

In its sample, this clonotype was seen many times. This rearrangement joins TRBV4-2 to TRBJ2-1; 7 bases are a match to TRBD2. Germline V gives CDR1 LGHNA, CDR2 YNFKEQ. Losses at the gene ends were 3 bases for V and 5 bases for J; bases not matched to a gene: 7. The CDR3 extends over 15 amino acids. The CDR3 sequence: CASSQRLAANNEQFF. The CDR3 DNA reads as TGTGCCAGCAGCCAGAGACTAGCCGCCAACAATGAGCAGTTCTTC.

In regard to this clonotype: A much larger clone is a single base away; this may be a read error. This chain links TRBV6-1 with TRBJ1-2; D uncertain. The V end was cut by 7 bases, the J end by 3 bases, with 12 bases between. Germline lookup yields CDR1 MNHNS and CDR2 SASEGT. There are 13 residues in the CDR3. The CDR3 bases are TGTGCCAGCATTCCCGGGATAGACTATGGCTACACCTTC. Amino acid sequence: CASIPGIDYGYTF.

This clonotype appeared a single time. A much bigger clone sits one base away, suggesting this may be a read error. This chain joins TRBV6-5 and TRBJ2-7, with 9 bases lining up with TRBD1. The V gene end was trimmed by 2 bases and the J gene end by 5 bases; junction bases not matched to a gene: 7. Per germline, CDR1 MNHEY and CDR2 SVGAGI. CDR3 length equals 15 residues. CDR3 DNA: TGTGCCAGCAGTTACCAGTCGGGACAGGGAAACGAGCAGTACTTC. Its protein product is CASSYQSGQGNEQYF.

Comments on this clonotype: A much more abundant neighbour one base away suggests this may be a read error. The chain carries TRBV11-1 and TRBJ2-1; D is perhaps TRBD1 (6 bases). Trimming stripped 4 bases from V and 2 bases from J, with 12 bases between. The CDR3 contains 15 residues. The germline V gene encodes CDR1 SGHAT and CDR2 FQDESV (reference sequence). CDR3 in amino acids: CASSSQGSPYNEQFF. CDR3 nucleotides: TGTGCCAGCAGCTCCCAGGGGAGCCCCTACAATGAGCAGTTCTTC.

The chain links TRBV11-1 to TRBJ2-1, with 8 bases matching TRBD1. The CDR3 loop spans 14 amino acids. Germline lookup yields CDR1 SGHAT and CDR2 FQDESV (reference sequence). J lost 5 bases, V lost 7 bases, and 7 bases had no gene match. CDR3 nucleotides: TGTGCCAGCATGATTGGACAGGGTAACAATGAGCAGTTCTTC. It encodes CASMIGQGNNEQFF.

This clonotype was found a few times. The rearrangement links TRBV7-9 to TRBJ2-1; TRBD2 matches at 10 bases. Germline trimming cut 1 base from V and 15 bases from J; bases unmatched to any gene: 6. Germline loops: CDR1 SEHNR, CDR2 FQNEAQ (reference sequence). This CDR3 contains 13 residues. CDR3 sequence (DNA): TGTGCCAGCAGCTTAGGAACTAGCGGGATACCGTTCTTC. Translating gives CASSLGTSGIPFF.

The CDR3 DNA reads TGTGCCAGCAGCGTAGTCCCAGCGGGAGTTAAAAATGAGCAGTTCTTC. Amino acid sequence: CASSVVPAGVKNEQFF. The chain employs TRBV9 and TRBJ2-1, with 8 bases fitting TRBD2. The CDR3 extends over 16 amino acids. The germline gives CDR1 SGDLS, CDR2 YYNGEE. Trimming cost V 0 bases and J 7 bases; bases outside gene matches: 9.

For this clonotype: A much larger clone is a single base away; this may be a read error. The chain couples TRBV29-1 to TRBJ2-1; 8 nucleotides match TRBD1. The CDR3 is 14 amino acids. Germline CDR1 reads SQVTM; CDR2 reads ANQGSEA. After removal of 8 bases from V and 10 bases from J, the junction contained 16 bases not matched to a gene. The CDR3 bases are TGCAGCCTCAAAACGGGCCAGGGGGCAAGAGAGCAGTTCTTC. As protein: CSLKTGQGAREQFF.

This chain connects TRBV10-3 to TRBJ1-1; D gene uncertain. Between the trimmed V and J ends, which lost 5 bases and 4 bases, there was a span of 11 bases. The V gene's germline CDR1 is ENHRY and CDR2 SYGVKD. This CDR3 is built from 13 residues. The CDR3 protein is CAISNARTTEAFF. For the CDR3, the DNA is TGTGCCATCAGTAACGCCCGGACCACTGAAGCTTTCTTT.

This clonotype was observed a handful of times. The rearrangement joins TRBV28 to TRBJ2-5; TRBD2 is a possible D gene (5 bases). This CDR3 spans 16 amino acids. Trimming took 6 bases from V and 0 from J, leaving 17 bases between them. Germline assignment: CDR1 MDHEN and CDR2 SYDVKM. The chain's CDR3 is CASSTPRSGYQETQYF. The CDR3 DNA reads as TGTGCCAGCAGCACGCCAAGGAGCGGATACCAAGAGACCCAGTACTTC.

This chain uses TRBV28 with TRBJ2-4; the D is unclear. Germline V CDR1 and CDR2: MDHEN, SYDVKM. This CDR3 comprises 13 residues. V dropped 10 bases and J dropped 8 bases, with 18 bases sitting between them. CDR3 sequence: CATAARPLDIQYF. The CDR3 bases are TGTGCCACCGCTGCTCGACCGTTGGACATTCAGTACTTC.

Concerning this clonotype: A read error may explain this, as a much larger clone is one base away. A read error is likely, as this CDR3 ends without the conserved phenylalanine or tryptophan. The chain links TRBV28 to TRBJ2-6; D not resolved. The CDR3 is 14 residues long. Trimming took 6 bases from V and 2 from J, leaving 8 bases between them. From germline, CDR1 is MDHEN and CDR2 SYDVKM. The CDR3 is CASSSPAGANVLTL. The CDR3 DNA is TGTGCCAGCAGCTCCCCCGCTGGGGCCAACGTCCTGACTCTC.

As to this clonotype: A read error may be the cause here, since a much bigger clone is one base away. The J gene is TRBJ2-3, the V gene TRBV6-2 or TRBV6-3, with TRBD2 matching over 8 bases. The V gene's germline CDR1 is MNHEY and CDR2 SVGEGT. V lost 6 bases, J lost 3 bases, and 5 bases stayed unmatched. The CDR3 totals 14 residues. CDR3 nucleotide sequence: TGTGCCAGCAGGGGACTAGTAGTGACAGATACGCAGTATTTT. It translates to CASRGLVVTDTQYF.

This clonotype was picked up many times. The chain joins TRBV6-1 to TRBJ2-3; 7 positions match TRBD2. This CDR3 has 16 residues. Losses at the gene ends were 6 bases for V and 3 bases for J; bases not matched to a gene: 12. Germline assignment: CDR1 MNHNS and CDR2 SASEGT. CDR3 in DNA: TGTGCCAGCAGCACTCAAGCGGGGACCATGACAGATACGCAGTATTTT. As protein: CASSTQAGTMTDTQYF.

Concerning this clonotype itself: One base away lies a much larger clone, so this may be a sequencing read error. The chain combines TRBV6-1 with TRBJ2-7, with D tentatively TRBD2 (5 bases). CDR3 length equals 14 residues. The germline V gene has CDR1 MNHNS and CDR2 SASEGT. In nucleotides, the CDR3 is TGTGCCAGCAGCCAACCCCCGGCTCGTTGGGAGCACTACTTC. Translating gives CASSQPPARWEHYF.

Concerning this clonotype itself: A much larger clone lies one base from this, so it may be a read error. The V call is TRBV12-3 or TRBV12-4, the J call TRBJ2-7; 8 nucleotides agree with TRBD1. The CDR3 loop spans 13 amino acids. In DNA form, the CDR3 reads TGTGACAGCAGTCACAGACAGGGGAACGAGCAGTACTTC. Its translation: CDSSHRQGNEQYF.

This clonotype has a handful of counts. The chain uses TRBV7-9 and TRBJ1-5; a weak D match, TRBD1 (5 bases). Trimming removed 5 bases at V and 1 base at J, with 15 bases between. This CDR3 contains 16 residues. Germline CDR1 reads SEHNR; CDR2 reads FQNEAQ (reference sequence). The chain's CDR3 is CASSPDGRVSNQPQHF. CDR3 nucleotides: TGTGCCAGCAGCCCGGATGGCAGGGTAAGCAATCAGCCCCAGCATTTT.

The table lists this clonotype with many counts. This rearrangement joins TRBV6-5 to TRBJ2-7, with a tentative D call TRBD1 (5 bases). The V gene's germline CDR1 is MNHEY and CDR2 SVGAGI. V was trimmed by 5 bases and J by 1 base, leaving 18 bases between them. The CDR3 totals 16 residues. The CDR3 sequence is CASSPDDLSGSYEQYF. The CDR3 DNA is TGTGCCAGCAGTCCCGATGACTTGTCAGGGTCCTACGAGCAGTACTTC.